These 9 T cell receptor beta chains came from one sample sequenced in a study of shared clonotypes between healthy human individuals. Terminally differentiated effector memory CD45RA+ cells were excluded by CCR7 positive selection of CD45RO-negative cells. The method was immunoSEQ multiplex PCR; TCRdb's version includes in-frame clones alone and lacks a portion of them. The table lists some 2.1 million clones, 93% of them singletons. The material sequenced was naive CD8+ T cells from PBMCs. The source of these receptors is a man aged 18 to 29 in good health. Some clones in this sample may be carry-over from other donors' samples.

The J gene is TRBJ2-1, the V gene TRBV27; 10 bases map to TRBD1. The CDR3 runs 17 residues. V lost 2 bases, J lost 6 bases, and 10 bases stayed unmatched. Germline CDR1 reads MNHEY; CDR2 reads SMNVEV (reference sequence). This CDR3 reads CASSLILGTGVGNEQFF. The CDR3 nucleotides are TGTGCCAGCAGTTTAATCCTCGGGACAGGGGTAGGCAATGAGCAGTTCTTC.

The CDR3 region is CAWSRDPSSYNEQFF. DNA for the CDR3: TGTGCCTGGAGTCGTGACCCGAGCTCCTACAATGAGCAGTTCTTC. V gene TRBV30 combines with J gene TRBJ2-1; D unclear. Germline CDR1 is GTSNPN and CDR2 is SVGIG (reference sequence). V lost 2 bases and J lost 0, with 11 bases in between. CDR3 size: 15 residues.

This rearrangement joins TRBV4-2 to TRBJ1-2; 8 nucleotides agree with TRBD1. After removal of 0 bases from V and 2 bases from J, the junction contained 2 bases not matched to a gene. The CDR3 consists of 15 residues. Per the germline V gene, CDR1 is LGHNA and CDR2 is YNFKEQ. The CDR3 loop is CASSQEDRANYGYTF. CDR3 nucleotide sequence: TGTGCCAGCAGCCAAGAGGACAGGGCCAACTATGGCTACACCTTC.

The gene calls are TRBV30 and TRBJ1-5; 8 nucleotides agree with TRBD1. In germline, CDR1 is GTSNPN, CDR2 SVGIG (reference sequence). This CDR3 has 15 amino acids. Unmatched junction bases numbered 9, after V lost 1 base and J lost 7 bases. The CDR3 spells CAWSASRGRLQPQHF. The CDR3 DNA sequence: TGTGCCTGGAGTGCGTCCAGGGGGCGCTTGCAGCCCCAGCATTTT.

The chain carries TRBV4-2 and TRBJ2-1; D perhaps matches TRBD2 (6 bases). The CDR3 runs to 16 residues. With 1 base removed from V and 0 bases from J, the gap between germline ends came to 10 bases. CDR1 is LGHNA, CDR2 YNFKEQ, per germline. The DNA of the CDR3 is TGTGCCAGCAGCCAAGGTCCGCGGGACTCCTACAATGAGCAGTTCTTC. This translates into CASSQGPRDSYNEQFF.

The chain employs TRBV6-6 and TRBJ1-2; no clear D gene. CDR1 is MNHNY, CDR2 SVGAGI, per germline (reference sequence). The CDR3 is 14 amino acids. The V and J ends lost 2 bases and 2 bases respectively, with 9 bases between them. The CDR3: CASSYKVENYGYTF. The CDR3 DNA reads TGTGCCAGCAGTTACAAGGTGGAGAACTATGGCTACACCTTC.

This chain's CDR3 is CASSESLNTGELFF. CDR3 DNA: TGCGCCAGCAGTGAGTCACTGAACACCGGGGAGCTGTTTTTT. The V and J genes are TRBV10-1 and TRBJ2-2; no clear D gene. This CDR3 has 14 residues. Trimming shortened V by 0 bases and J by 1 base, and 3 bases separated the two germline ends. Germline-derived CDR1 and CDR2 are WNHNN and SYGVQD (reference sequence).

The chain uses TRBV21-1 and TRBJ2-5; the table's D call TRBD2 went unverified against the DNA. TRBV21-1 is an annotated pseudogene. The CDR3 sequence is 19 residues long. CDR3 residues: CASSKRGDPTPLRAETQYF. CDR3 DNA: TGTGCCAGCAGCAAACGGGGGGATCCGACGCCTCTCAGGGCAGAGACCCAGTACTTC.

The chain joins TRBV7-8 to TRBJ2-5; TRBD2 matches 7 bases. With 7 bases clipped from V and 6 bases from J, the junction kept 14 bases outside the gene matches. The CDR3 extends over 15 amino acids. Germline CDR1 and CDR2: SGHVS and FQNEAQ. CDR3 in amino acids: CASTPFPSGTQTQYF. The CDR3 bases are TGTGCCAGCACCCCTTTCCCCAGCGGGACCCAGACCCAGTACTTC.